The 21 T cell receptor beta chains listed next were all sequenced from one sample in a study of blood T cell repertoires in COVID-19. Repertoires were generated with immunoSEQ multiplex PCR, while TCRdb's copy carries only in-frame clones and drops some. The data contain fewer than 250,000 clones, 80% to 90% of them seen just once; the ten biggest clones take up approximately 3.5%. Material for sequencing was PBMCs or T cells enriched from blood (not recorded which). Receptor source: a woman aged 25 to 39 who had been exposed to COVID-19.

This clone came up a few times. The chain is built from TRBV7-3 and TRBJ2-2; D is possibly TRBD2 (6 bases). The V gene's germline CDR1 is SGHTA and CDR2 FQGTGA. V lost 6 bases to trimming and J lost 2 bases, with 10 bases between them. The CDR3 runs to 14 residues. CDR3 bases: TGTGCCAGCAGAGGTAGCGGTAACACCGGGGAGCTGTTTTTT. It encodes CASRGSGNTGELFF.

V is TRBV9 and J is TRBJ1-1; D is unclear. Germline loops: CDR1 SGDLS, CDR2 YYNGEE. V lost 4 bases, J lost 0 bases, and 7 bases lay in between. The CDR3 has 13 residues. Written as DNA, the CDR3 is TGTGCCAGCAGCACCGGGATGAACACTGAAGCTTTCTTT. It yields the protein CASSTGMNTEAFF. Full variable domain (outside the CDR3, taken from reference TRBV9 and TRBJ1-1): DSGVTQTPKHLITATGQRVTLRCSPRSGDLSVYWYQQSLDQGLQFLIQYYNGEERAKGNILERFSAQQFPDLHSELNLSSLELGDSALYFCASSTGMNTEAFFGQGTRLTVV.

The chain joins TRBV9 to TRBJ2-5; 11 nucleotides match TRBD2. CDR1 and CDR2 from the germline V gene are SGDLS and YYNGEE. This CDR3 is 14 amino acids long. J lost 4 bases, V lost 5 bases, and 4 bases had no gene match. This CDR3 reads CASSGTSGRETQYF. CDR3 sequence (DNA): TGTGCCAGCAGTGGAACTAGCGGGAGAGAGACCCAGTACTTC. Combining the CDR3 with reference TRBV9 and TRBJ2-5 gives the whole variable domain DSGVTQTPKHLITATGQRVTLRCSPRSGDLSVYWYQQSLDQGLQFLIQYYNGEERAKGNILERFSAQQFPDLHSELNLSSLELGDSALYFCASSGTSGRETQYFGPGTRLLVL.

The gene calls are TRBV18 and TRBJ1-5; TRBD1 might be the D (6 bases). The CDR3 has 14 amino acids. Trimming shortened V by 3 bases and J by 4 bases, and 10 bases separated the two germline ends. Per germline, CDR1 KGHSH and CDR2 LQKENI. CDR3 DNA: TGTGCCAGCTCACCTTCCCAGGGGAATCAGCCCCAGCATTTT. It yields the protein CASSPSQGNQPQHF.

The V gene is TRBV30, the J gene TRBJ2-3; 10 nucleotides align to TRBD2. The ends lost 7 bases at V and 3 bases at J; junction bases unmatched: 4. The CDR3 is made up of 13 amino acids. Germline assignment: CDR1 GTSNPN and CDR2 SVGIG (reference sequence). The CDR3 bases are TGTGCCTCCCTAGCGGGAGTTACAGATACGCAGTATTTT. Protein sequence: CASLAGVTDTQYF.

The V gene is TRBV5-1, the J gene TRBJ2-5; 9 nucleotides agree with TRBD1. Germline CDR1 is SGHRS and CDR2 is YFSETQ. Losses at the gene ends were 2 bases for V and 1 base for J; bases not matched to a gene: 0. This CDR3 is 14 amino acids long. In DNA, the CDR3 is TGCGCCAGCAGCTTACAGGGGGCCCAAGAGACCCAGTACTTC. Its protein product is CASSLQGAQETQYF.

This clone was observed once. This chain joins TRBV19 and TRBJ1-2, with D unclear. The V and J ends lost 5 bases and 0 bases respectively, with 10 bases between them. Germline CDR1 and CDR2: LNHDA and SQIVND (reference sequence). This CDR3 spans 14 amino acids. The CDR3 DNA follows: TGTGCCAGTAGTCAGTCAGGATCTAACTATGGCTACACCTTC. Translating it yields CASSQSGSNYGYTF.

The V and J genes are TRBV7-2 and TRBJ2-1; tentative D call: TRBD1 (5 bases). There are 17 residues in the CDR3. Trimming stripped 5 bases from V and 0 bases from J, with 17 bases between. CDR1 and CDR2 from the germline V gene are SGHTA and FQGNSA. CDR3 in DNA: TGTGCCAGCAGCGCCAGGGCGGAATTAAGCTCCTACAATGAGCAGTTCTTC. This encodes CASSARAELSSYNEQFF. Using reference TRBV7-2 and TRBJ2-1 for the parts outside the CDR3, the full variable domain is GAGVSQSPSNKVTEKGKDVELRCDPISGHTALYWYRQSLGQGLEFLIYFQGNSAPDKSGLPSDRFSAERTGGSVSTLTIQRTQQEDSAVYLCASSARAELSSYNEQFFGPGTRLTVL.

The V and J genes are TRBV10-3 and TRBJ1-5, with D maybe TRBD1 (6 bases). Germline assignment: CDR1 ENHRY and CDR2 SYGVKD. The CDR3 has 12 amino acids. Trimming took off 6 bases at V and 7 bases at J, with 10 bases between the two ends. This CDR3 is CAIRSQGQPQHF. The CDR3 DNA is TGTGCCATCAGATCCCAGGGGCAGCCCCAGCATTTT.

The chain is built from TRBV5-1 and TRBJ1-2; 8 nucleotides agree with TRBD1. The germline V gene has CDR1 SGHRS and CDR2 YFSETQ. The CDR3 sequence is 15 residues long. V lost 0 bases and J lost 3; bases outside the gene matches: 4. In DNA form, the CDR3 reads TGCGCCAGCAGCTTGGGGATGACAGGGGACTATGGCTACACCTTC. Translated: CASSLGMTGDYGYTF.

With respect to this clone: One end of the junction does not line up with germline, which may come from a read error. The rearrangement joins TRBV19 to TRBJ1-2; D might be TRBD1 (6 bases). The CDR3 is 12 amino acids. From germline, CDR1 is LNHDA and CDR2 SQIVND (reference sequence). This chain's CDR3 is CASSMRPRGWAF. The CDR3 region has the DNA TGTGCCAGTAGTATGCGACCCAGGGGTTGGGCCTTC.

CDR3 bases: TGTGCCAGCATCCCCTGGGGACAGGGCTACAATGAGCAGTTCTTC. Its translation: CASIPWGQGYNEQFF. This chain links TRBV27 with TRBJ2-1, with TRBD1 identical over 9 bases. The junction had 7 bases not matched to a gene; V was cut back by 7 bases and J by 3 bases. Germline assignment: CDR1 MNHEY and CDR2 SMNVEV (reference sequence). The CDR3 consists of 15 residues.

V is TRBV18 and J is TRBJ1-5; D is unclear. Trimming removed 4 bases from V and 3 bases from J, with 7 bases in between. This CDR3 comprises 13 residues. Germline CDR1 KGHSH, CDR2 LQKENI. The CDR3 sequence is CASSQHDNQPQHF. DNA of the CDR3: TGTGCCAGCTCACAACACGACAATCAGCCCCAGCATTTT.

This clone has only one observation. V is TRBV5-1 and J is TRBJ2-3, with TRBD2 matching over 9 bases. The germline CDR1 and CDR2 sequences are SGHRS and YFSETQ. This CDR3 is built from 16 residues. With 0 bases clipped from V and 6 bases from J, the junction kept 8 bases outside the gene matches. The CDR3 DNA is TGCGCCAGCAGCTTGGGGGCGCGGGAGGGCGCGGATACGCAGTATTTT. Translation: CASSLGAREGADTQYF.

The CDR3 DNA sequence: TGCGCCAGCAGCCAAGTCTCGACAGGGAGGTATGGCTACACCTTC. It specifies CASSQVSTGRYGYTF. The chain is built from TRBV4-1 and TRBJ1-2, with 7 bases lining up with TRBD1. This CDR3 has 15 amino acids. Germline assignment: CDR1 MGHRA and CDR2 YSYEKL. The V and J ends lost 1 base and 5 bases, in that order; junction bases with no gene match: 7.

The J gene is TRBJ1-2, the V gene TRBV10-2, with D unresolved. The CDR3 is made up of 13 amino acids. Germline assignment: CDR1 WSHSY and CDR2 SAAADI. Trimming took off 3 bases at V and 6 bases at J, with 11 bases between the two ends. The CDR3 sequence: CASSDPGRDGYTF. The DNA of the CDR3 is TGCGCCAGCAGTGATCCGGGGAGGGATGGCTACACCTTC.

The CDR3, as DNA: TGTGCCAGCAGCCCCGAGGACTCCTACGAGCAGTACTTC. It yields the protein CASSPEDSYEQYF. The V call is TRBV9, the J call TRBJ2-7; D remains unclear. CDR3 length: 13 residues. V was trimmed by 4 bases and J by 0 bases, leaving 8 bases between them. Germline V gene data show CDR1 as SGDLS and CDR2 as YYNGEE. The full variable domain, with the rest looked up from reference TRBV9 and TRBJ2-7, is DSGVTQTPKHLITATGQRVTLRCSPRSGDLSVYWYQQSLDQGLQFLIQYYNGEERAKGNILERFSAQQFPDLHSELNLSSLELGDSALYFCASSPEDSYEQYFGPGTRLTVT.

This clone was observed a single time. CDR3 loop: CAWSAPGDRGLYEQYF. The CDR3 nucleotides read TGTGCCTGGAGTGCCCCAGGGGACAGGGGCTTATACGAGCAGTACTTC. The chain is built from TRBV30 and TRBJ2-7; 10 bases line up with TRBD1. V trimming: 1 base; J trimming: 4 bases; junction bases outside the gene matches: 10. The germline gives CDR1 GTSNPN, CDR2 SVGIG (reference sequence). This CDR3 region has 16 residues.

The gene calls are TRBV28 and TRBJ1-3; weak D call: TRBD1 (5 bases). Trimming cost V 5 bases and J 0 bases, with 17 bases left between them. Germline V gene lookup returns CDR1 MDHEN and CDR2 SYDVKM. The CDR3 has 17 residues. The CDR3 reads CASSPPGGGNSGNTIYF. The CDR3 DNA reads TGTGCCAGCAGTCCCCCGGGCGGGGGTAACTCTGGAAACACCATATATTTT.

This chain connects TRBV27 to TRBJ2-1, with 7 bases fitting TRBD2. V shed 3 bases, J shed 3 bases, and the junction held 5 bases outside the gene matches. The CDR3 spans 15 residues. Germline CDR1 MNHEY, CDR2 SMNVEV (reference sequence). The CDR3 DNA sequence: TGTGCCAGCAGTTTGGCGGGAGCGTTCTACAATGAGCAGTTCTTC. Amino acids: CASSLAGAFYNEQFF.

The chain employs TRBV6-5 and TRBJ2-7; TRBD2 is a possible D gene (6 bases). This CDR3 spans 16 amino acids. The V gene's germline CDR1 is MNHEY and CDR2 SVGAGI. V lost 4 bases, J lost 0 bases, and 16 bases lay in between. CDR3: CASSSTGSALSYEQYF. CDR3 DNA: TGTGCCAGCAGTTCCACCGGGAGTGCACTCTCCTACGAGCAGTACTTC.